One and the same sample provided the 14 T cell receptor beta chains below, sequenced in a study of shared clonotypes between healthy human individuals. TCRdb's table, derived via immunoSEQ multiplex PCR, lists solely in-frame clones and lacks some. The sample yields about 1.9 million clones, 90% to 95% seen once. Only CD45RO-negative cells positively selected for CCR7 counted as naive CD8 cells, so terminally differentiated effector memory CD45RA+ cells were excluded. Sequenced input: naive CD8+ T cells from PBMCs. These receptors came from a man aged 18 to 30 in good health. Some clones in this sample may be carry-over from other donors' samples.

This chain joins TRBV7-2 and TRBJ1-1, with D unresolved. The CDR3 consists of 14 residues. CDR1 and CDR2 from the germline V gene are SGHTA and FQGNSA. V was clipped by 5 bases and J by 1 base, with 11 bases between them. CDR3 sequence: CASSLWTGNTEAFF. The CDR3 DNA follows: TGTGCCAGCAGCCTATGGACGGGGAACACTGAAGCTTTCTTT.

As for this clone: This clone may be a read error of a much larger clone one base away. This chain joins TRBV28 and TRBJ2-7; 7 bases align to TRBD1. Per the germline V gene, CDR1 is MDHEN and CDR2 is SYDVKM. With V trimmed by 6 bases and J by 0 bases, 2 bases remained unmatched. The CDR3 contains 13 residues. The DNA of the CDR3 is TGTGCCAGCAGGTGGGACAGCTCCTACGAGCAGTACTTC. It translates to CASRWDSSYEQYF. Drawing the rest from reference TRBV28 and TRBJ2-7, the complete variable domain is DVKVTQSSRYLVKRTGEKVFLECVQDMDHENMFWYRQDPGLGLRLIYFSYDVKMKEKGDIPEGYSVSREKKERFSLILESASTNQTSMYLCASRWDSSYEQYFGPGTRLTVT.

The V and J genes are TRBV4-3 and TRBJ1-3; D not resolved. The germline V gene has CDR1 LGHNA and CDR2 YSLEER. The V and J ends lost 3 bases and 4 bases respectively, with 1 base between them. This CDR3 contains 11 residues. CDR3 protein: CASSQGNTIYF. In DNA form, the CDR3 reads TGCGCCAGCAGCCAGGGAAACACCATATATTTT.

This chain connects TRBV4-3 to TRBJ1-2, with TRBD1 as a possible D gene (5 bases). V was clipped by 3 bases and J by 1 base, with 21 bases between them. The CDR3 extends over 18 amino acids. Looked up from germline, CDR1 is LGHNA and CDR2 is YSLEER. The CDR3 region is CASSQARAGPSHNYGYTF. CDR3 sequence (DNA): TGCGCCAGCAGCCAGGCTCGGGCAGGGCCGTCCCATAACTATGGCTACACCTTC.

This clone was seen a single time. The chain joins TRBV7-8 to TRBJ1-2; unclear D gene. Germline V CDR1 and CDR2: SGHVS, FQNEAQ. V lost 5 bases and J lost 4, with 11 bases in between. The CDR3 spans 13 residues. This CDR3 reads CASSPSSGYGYTF. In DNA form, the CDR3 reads TGTGCCAGCAGCCCCTCCTCGGGCTATGGCTACACCTTC. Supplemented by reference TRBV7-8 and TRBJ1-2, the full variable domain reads GAGVSQSPRYKVAKRGQDVALRCDPISGHVSLFWYQQALGQGPEFLTYFQNEAQLDKSGLPSDRFFAERPEGSVSTLKIQRTQQEDSAVYLCASSPSSGYGYTFGSGTRLTVV.

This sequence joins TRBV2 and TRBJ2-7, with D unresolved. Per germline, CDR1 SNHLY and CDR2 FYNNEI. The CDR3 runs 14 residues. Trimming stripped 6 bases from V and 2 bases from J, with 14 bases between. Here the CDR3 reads CASSPTYETYEQYF. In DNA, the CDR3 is TGTGCCAGCAGCCCAACCTATGAGACCTACGAGCAGTACTTC.

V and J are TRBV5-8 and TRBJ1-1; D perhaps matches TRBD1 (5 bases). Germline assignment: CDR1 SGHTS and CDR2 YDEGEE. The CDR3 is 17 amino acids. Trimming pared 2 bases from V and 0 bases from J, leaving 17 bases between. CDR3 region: CASSFSSPGGMNTEAFF. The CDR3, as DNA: TGTGCCAGCAGCTTTTCGTCTCCGGGGGGAATGAACACTGAAGCTTTCTTT.

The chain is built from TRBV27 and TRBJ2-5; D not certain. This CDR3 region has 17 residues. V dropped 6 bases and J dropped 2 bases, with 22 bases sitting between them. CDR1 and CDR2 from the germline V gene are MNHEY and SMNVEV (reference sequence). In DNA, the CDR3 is TGTGCCAGCAGACCGTGGAGAGATAGAACCCCTCAAGAGACCCAGTACTTC. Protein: CASRPWRDRTPQETQYF.

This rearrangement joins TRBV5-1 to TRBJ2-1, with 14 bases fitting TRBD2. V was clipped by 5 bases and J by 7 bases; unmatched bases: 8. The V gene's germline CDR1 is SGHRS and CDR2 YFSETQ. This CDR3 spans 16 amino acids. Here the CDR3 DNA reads TGCGCCAGCAGGACTAGCGGGAGGGATGTATTGAATGAGCAGTTCTTC. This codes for CASRTSGRDVLNEQFF.

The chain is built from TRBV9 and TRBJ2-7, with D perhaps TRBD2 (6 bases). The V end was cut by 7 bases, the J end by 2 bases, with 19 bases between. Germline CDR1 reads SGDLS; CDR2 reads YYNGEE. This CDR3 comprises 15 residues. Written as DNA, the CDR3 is TGTGCCAGCGCCCTGAGTTGGGGAGGCGCCTACGAGCAGTACTTC. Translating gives CASALSWGGAYEQYF.

CDR3 DNA sequence: TGTGCCAGTGGGGGGATAGGACAGGGGAGAGAGACCCAGTACTTC. Translated, it gives CASGGIGQGRETQYF. The V and J genes are TRBV2 and TRBJ2-5, with 9 nucleotides matching TRBD1. Germline lookup yields CDR1 SNHLY and CDR2 FYNNEI. This CDR3 spans 15 amino acids. The trim removed 9 bases at V and 4 bases at J, leaving 12 bases unmatched.

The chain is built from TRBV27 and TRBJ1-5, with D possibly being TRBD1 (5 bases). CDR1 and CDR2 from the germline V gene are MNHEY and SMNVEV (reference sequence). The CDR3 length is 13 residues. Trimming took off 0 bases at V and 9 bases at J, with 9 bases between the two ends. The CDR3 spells CASSLSGRGPQHF. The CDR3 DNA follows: TGTGCCAGCAGTTTATCGGGGCGGGGGCCCCAGCATTTT.

The CDR3, as DNA: TGTGCCACCAGCAGAGATAGGGAGGGTGGATGGGAGACCCAGTACTTC. It specifies CATSRDREGGWETQYF. The chain carries TRBV15 and TRBJ2-5, with 7 bases fitting TRBD2. V lost 0 bases to trimming and J lost 5 bases; unmatched junction nucleotides: 9. CDR1 and CDR2 (germline): LNHNV, YYDKDF (reference sequence). This CDR3 is built from 16 residues.

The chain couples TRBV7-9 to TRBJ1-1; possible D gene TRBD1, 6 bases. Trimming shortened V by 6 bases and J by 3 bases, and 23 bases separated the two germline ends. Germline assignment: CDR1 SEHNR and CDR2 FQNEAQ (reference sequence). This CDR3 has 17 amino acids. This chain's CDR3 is CASSSTGSRVEYTEAFF. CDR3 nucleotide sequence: TGTGCCAGCAGTTCAACAGGGAGCCGGGTGGAGTACACTGAAGCTTTCTTT.